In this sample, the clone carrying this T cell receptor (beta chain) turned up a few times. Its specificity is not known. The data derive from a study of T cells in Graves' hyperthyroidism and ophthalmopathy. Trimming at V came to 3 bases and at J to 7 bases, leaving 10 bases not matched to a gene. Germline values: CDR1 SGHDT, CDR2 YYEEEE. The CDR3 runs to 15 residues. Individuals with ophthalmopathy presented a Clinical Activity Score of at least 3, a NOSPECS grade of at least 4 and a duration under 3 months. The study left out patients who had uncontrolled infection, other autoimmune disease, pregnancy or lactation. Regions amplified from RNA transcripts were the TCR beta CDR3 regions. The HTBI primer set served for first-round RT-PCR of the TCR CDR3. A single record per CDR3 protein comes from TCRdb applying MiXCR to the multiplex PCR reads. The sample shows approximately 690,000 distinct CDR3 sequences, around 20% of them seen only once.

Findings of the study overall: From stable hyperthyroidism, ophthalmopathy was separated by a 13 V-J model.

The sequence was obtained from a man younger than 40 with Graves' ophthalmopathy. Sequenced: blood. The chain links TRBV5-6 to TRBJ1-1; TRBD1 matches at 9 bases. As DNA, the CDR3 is TGTGCCAGCAGCTGGTGGGGACAGGGACTGCGTGAAGCTTTCTTT. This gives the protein CASSWWGQGLREAFF. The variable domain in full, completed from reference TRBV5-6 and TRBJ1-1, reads DAGVTQSPTHLIKTRGQQVTLRCSPKSGHDTVSWYQQALGQGPQFIFQYYEEEERQRGNFPDRFSGHQFPNYSSELNVNALLLGDSALYLCASSWWGQGLREAFFGQGTRLTVV.